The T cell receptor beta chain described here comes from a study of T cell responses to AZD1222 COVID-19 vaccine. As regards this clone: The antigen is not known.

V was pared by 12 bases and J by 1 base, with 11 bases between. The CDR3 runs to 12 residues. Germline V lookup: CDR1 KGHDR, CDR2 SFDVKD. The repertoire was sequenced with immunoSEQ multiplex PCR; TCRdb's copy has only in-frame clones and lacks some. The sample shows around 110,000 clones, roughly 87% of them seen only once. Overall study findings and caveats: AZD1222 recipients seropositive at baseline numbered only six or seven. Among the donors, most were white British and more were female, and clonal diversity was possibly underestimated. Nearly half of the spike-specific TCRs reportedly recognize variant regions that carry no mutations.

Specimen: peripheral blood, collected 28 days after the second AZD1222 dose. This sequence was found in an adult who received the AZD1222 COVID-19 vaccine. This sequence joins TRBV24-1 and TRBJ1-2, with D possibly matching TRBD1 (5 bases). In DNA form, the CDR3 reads TGTGCCGTCTGGGACGATAACTATGGCTACACCTTC. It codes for CAVWDDNYGYTF.